Here is one TCR beta chain with its context. The antigen is unknown. The sample comes from a study of identical twins. A template switching step contributed a universal primer site, while unique molecular identifiers were present in the cDNA. One entry per CDR3 protein results from TCRdb running MiXCR on the 5' RACE reads. The sample contains 1.5 million to 2 million distinct CDR3 sequences, 25% to 35% of which appear only once. Study-level findings and limits: The degree of excess twin sharing was weaker in beta out-of-frame sequences. Models underpredicted monozygotic twin sharing of out-of-frame TCR alpha.

Sequencing input: cord blood. This sequence was found in a newborn girl in good health.

The CDR3 protein is CASRVRGADTQYF. The DNA for the CDR3 is TGTGCCAGCAGGGTGCGAGGCGCAGATACGCAGTATTTT. The rearrangement uses TRBV12-3 or TRBV12-4 and TRBJ2-3; no firm D call. The V gene lost 6 bases and the J gene lost 4 bases, with 11 bases spanning the gap. This CDR3 region has 13 residues.